The 9 T cell receptor beta chains reported below all come from one sample, sequenced in a study of tumor and adjacent non-tumor tissue in lung cancer. The library came from three nested PCR rounds adapted from ARM-PCR protocols. TCRdb re-called the multiplex PCR reads through MiXCR, storing one row per CDR3 protein. The sample contains about 67,000 distinct CDR3 sequences, 75% to 85% of which appear only once. This sample's RNA came from whole unsorted tissue. More than 3 cm separated this lung sample from the edge of the tumor. The specimen was distant non-tumor lung tissue. Source of these receptors: a man in his fifties or sixties with non-small cell lung cancer.

Details on this clonotype: A much larger clone lies one base from this, so it may be a read error. The J gene is TRBJ2-1, the V gene TRBV11-2; 11 bases align to TRBD2. Germline CDR1 is SGHAT and CDR2 is FQNNGV. V was clipped by 4 bases and J by 8 bases; unmatched bases: 7. The CDR3 spans 15 residues. DNA of the CDR3: TGTGCCAGCAGCTATGGGACTAGCGGACTCGATGAGCAGTTCTTC. It codes for CASSYGTSGLDEQFF.

The chain joins TRBV28 to TRBJ2-7; the match to TRBD1 covers 10 bases. The CDR3 is made up of 15 amino acids. With V trimmed by 9 bases and J by 4 bases, 12 bases remained unmatched. The germline V gene encodes CDR1 MDHEN and CDR2 SYDVKM. This CDR3 is CARSGSGQGIYEQYF. The CDR3 nucleotides read TGTGCCAGGAGTGGTTCGGGACAGGGGATTTACGAGCAGTACTTC.

For this clonotype: At one of its ends the junction is not consistent with the germline gene, which may arise from a read error. The V call is TRBV28, the J call TRBJ1-2; D perhaps matches TRBD1 (5 bases). The germline V gene encodes CDR1 MDHEN and CDR2 SYDVKM. The CDR3 runs to 14 residues. CDR3 residues: CGSNRWKGNYGYTF. CDR3 sequence (DNA): TGTGGCAGCAACAGGTGGAAGGGTAACTATGGCTACACTTTC.

On this clonotype itself: With a much larger clone just one base away, this may be a read error. The chain joins TRBV20-1 to TRBJ2-2, with 8 bases fitting TRBD1. Germline lookup yields CDR1 DFQATT and CDR2 SNEGSKA (reference sequence). The CDR3 loop spans 12 amino acids. For the CDR3, the DNA is TGCAGTGGCACAGGGGGAACCGGGGAGCCGTTTTTT. Translated, it gives CSGTGGTGEPFF.

J is TRBJ2-3 and V is TRBV5-5; perhaps D is TRBD1 or TRBD2 (5 bases each). This CDR3 is 16 amino acids long. Germline V gene data show CDR1 as SGHKS and CDR2 as YYEKEE (reference sequence). Trimming cost V 1 base and J 4 bases, with 16 bases left between them. CDR3 in amino acids: CASSLFPGAGSDTQYF. For the CDR3, the DNA is TGTGCCAGCAGCTTGTTCCCCGGGGCGGGTTCAGATACGCAGTATTTT.

The chain carries TRBV29-1 and TRBJ2-5; D gene ambiguous. V lost 8 bases to trimming and J lost 5 bases, with 15 bases between them. CDR1 is SQVTM and CDR2 is ANQGSEA in the germline V gene. The CDR3 has 12 amino acids. The CDR3 DNA reads as TGCAGCATCTCCCGGAGTGGGGAGACCCAGTACTTC. It codes for CSISRSGETQYF.

Regarding this clonotype: This may stem from a read error, because a much larger clone lies one nucleotide away. The chain is built from TRBV14 and TRBJ2-3, with 9 bases identical to TRBD2. From germline, CDR1 is SGHDN and CDR2 FVKESK. V dropped 2 bases and J dropped 3; count of bases not matched to a gene: 12. This CDR3 is built from 18 residues. CDR3 sequence (DNA): TGTGCCAGCAGCCAACGCCGGACTAGCGAGAGACGAACAGATACGCAGTATTTT. This codes for CASSQRRTSERRTDTQYF.

Concerning this clonotype: The junction differs from germline at one of its ends, possibly a read error. The genes are TRBV11-3 and TRBJ1-1; possibly TRBD1 for D (5 bases). The CDR3 contains 15 residues. CDR1 SGHNT and CDR2 YENEEA come from the germline V gene. The CDR3 nucleotides read TGTGCCAGCAGCATAGGAGGGGATCTGAACACTGAAGCGTTCTTT. This translates into CASSIGGDLNTEAFF. Full variable domain (missing parts from reference TRBV11-3 and TRBJ1-1): EAGVVQSPRYKIIEKKQPVAFWCNPISGHNTLYWYLQNLGQGPELLIRYENEEAVDDSQLPKDRFSAERLKGVDSTLKIQPAELGDSAVYLCASSIGGDLNTEAFFGQGTRLTVV.

Remarks on this clonotype: A single base separates this from a much larger clone, so it may be a read error. Here the CDR3 reads CPSRVGHQGETQYF. The CDR3 nucleotides are TGTCCCAGCAGAGTGGGACACCAAGGGGAGACCCAGTACTTC. The rearrangement uses TRBV2 and TRBJ2-5; tentative D call: TRBD1 (6 bases). CDR3 size: 14 residues. The germline CDR1 and CDR2 sequences are SNHLY and FYNNEI.